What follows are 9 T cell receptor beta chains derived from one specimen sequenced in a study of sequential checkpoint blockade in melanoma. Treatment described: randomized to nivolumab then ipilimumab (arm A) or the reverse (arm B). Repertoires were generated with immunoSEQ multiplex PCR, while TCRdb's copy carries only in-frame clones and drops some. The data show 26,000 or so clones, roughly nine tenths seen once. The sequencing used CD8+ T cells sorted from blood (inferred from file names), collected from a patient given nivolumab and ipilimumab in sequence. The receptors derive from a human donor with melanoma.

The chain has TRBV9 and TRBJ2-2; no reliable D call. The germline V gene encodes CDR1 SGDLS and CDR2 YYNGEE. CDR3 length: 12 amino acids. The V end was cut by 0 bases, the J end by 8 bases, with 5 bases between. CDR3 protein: CASSVVQGELFF. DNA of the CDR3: TGTGCCAGCAGCGTAGTACAGGGGGAGCTGTTTTTT.

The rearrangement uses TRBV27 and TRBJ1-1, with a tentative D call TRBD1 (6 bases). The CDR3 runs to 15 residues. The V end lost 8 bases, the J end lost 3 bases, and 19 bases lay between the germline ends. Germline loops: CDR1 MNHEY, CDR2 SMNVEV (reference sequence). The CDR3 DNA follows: TGTGCCAGCGGGGGCTGGAAGCTCGGGGACACTGAAGCTTTCTTT. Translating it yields CASGGWKLGDTEAFF.

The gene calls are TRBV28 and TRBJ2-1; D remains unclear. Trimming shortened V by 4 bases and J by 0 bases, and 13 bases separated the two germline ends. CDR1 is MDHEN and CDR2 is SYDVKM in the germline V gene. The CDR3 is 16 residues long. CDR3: CASSSRYNYSYNEQFF. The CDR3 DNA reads TGTGCCAGCAGTTCCCGATATAACTACTCCTACAATGAGCAGTTCTTC.

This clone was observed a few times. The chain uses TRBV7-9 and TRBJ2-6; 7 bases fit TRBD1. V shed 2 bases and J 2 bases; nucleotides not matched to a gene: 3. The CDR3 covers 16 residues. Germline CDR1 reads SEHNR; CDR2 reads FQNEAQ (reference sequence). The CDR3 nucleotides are TGTGCCAGCAGCTTAACAGGGGTTCCTGGGGCCAACGTCCTGACTTTC. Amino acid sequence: CASSLTGVPGANVLTF.

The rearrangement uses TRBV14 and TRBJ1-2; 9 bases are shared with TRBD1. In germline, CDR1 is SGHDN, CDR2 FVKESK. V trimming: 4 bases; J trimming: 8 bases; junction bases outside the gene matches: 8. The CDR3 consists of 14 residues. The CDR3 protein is CASSLWGQGYGYTF. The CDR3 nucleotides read TGTGCCAGCAGCCTCTGGGGACAGGGATACGGCTACACCTTC.

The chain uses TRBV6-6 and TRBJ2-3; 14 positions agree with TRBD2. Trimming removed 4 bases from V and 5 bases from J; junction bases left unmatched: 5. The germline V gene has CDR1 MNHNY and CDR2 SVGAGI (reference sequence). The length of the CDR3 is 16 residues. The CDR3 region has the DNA TGTGCCAGCAGTTTGACTAGCGGGGGGGTGAAAGATACGCAGTATTTT. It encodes CASSLTSGGVKDTQYF.

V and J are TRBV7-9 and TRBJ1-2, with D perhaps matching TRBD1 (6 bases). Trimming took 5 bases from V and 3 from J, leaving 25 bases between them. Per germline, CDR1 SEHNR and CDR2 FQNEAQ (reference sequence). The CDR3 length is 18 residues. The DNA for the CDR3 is TGTGCCAGCAGCCCTGCCGGGACATCAGAAACCTTGCACTATGGCTACACCTTC. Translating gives CASSPAGTSETLHYGYTF.

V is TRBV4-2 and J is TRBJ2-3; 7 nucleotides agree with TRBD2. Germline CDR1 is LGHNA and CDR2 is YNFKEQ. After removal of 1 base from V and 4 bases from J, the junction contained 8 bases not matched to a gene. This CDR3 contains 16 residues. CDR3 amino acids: CASSQGGGRGADTQYF. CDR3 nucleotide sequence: TGTGCCAGCAGCCAAGGTGGCGGGAGAGGGGCAGATACGCAGTATTTT.

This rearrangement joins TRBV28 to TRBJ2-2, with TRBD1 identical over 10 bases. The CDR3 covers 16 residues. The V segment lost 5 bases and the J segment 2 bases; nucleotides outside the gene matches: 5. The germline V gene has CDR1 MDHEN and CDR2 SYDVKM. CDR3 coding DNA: TGTGCCAGCAGTCCCTGGGACAGGGGAAACACCGGGGAGCTGTTTTTT. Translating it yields CASSPWDRGNTGELFF.